This entry lists 7 T cell receptor beta chains sequenced from one sample in a study of T cell responses to AZD1222 COVID-19 vaccine (dated by TCRdb to the early 2020s). The library came from the immunoSEQ multiplex PCR assay. TCRdb obtained this table from immuneACCESS and retained in-frame rearrangements with V and J assigned. These tables miss some clones; where compared with another copy, unresolved V genes account for less than half of the shortfall, and the remainder is unexplained. Here the sample has about 120,000 clones; about 92% occur a single time. The ten largest clones represent more than 4.5% of the sample. What this sample's time point label stands for: about 28 days (+/-7) after the second vaccine dose. The input for sequencing was peripheral blood, taken 28 days after the second AZD1222 dose. The receptors were sampled from an adult who received the AZD1222 COVID-19 vaccine.

This chain joins TRBV27 and TRBJ2-7; 10 bases fit TRBD1. The J segment lost 2 bases and the V segment lost 5 bases, leaving 9 bases of the junction unmatched. The CDR3 contains 16 residues. Germline assignment: CDR1 MNHEY and CDR2 SMNVEV (reference sequence). As DNA, the CDR3 is TGTGCCAGCAGTCCCTCGGGACAGGGGTCGACCTACGAGCAGTACTTC. It is translated as CASSPSGQGSTYEQYF.

J is TRBJ1-2 and V is TRBV2; TRBD1 is a possible D gene (5 bases). The CDR3 has 12 amino acids. Trimming took 6 bases from V and 2 from J, leaving 7 bases between them. CDR1 SNHLY and CDR2 FYNNEI come from the germline V gene. CDR3: CASSRDNYGYTF. DNA of the CDR3: TGTGCCAGCAGCAGGGACAACTATGGCTACACCTTC. Together with reference TRBV2 and TRBJ1-2, the CDR3 gives the full variable domain: EPEVTQTPSHQVTQMGQEVILRCVPISNHLYFYWYRQILGQKVEFLVSFYNNEISEKSEIFDDQFSVERPDGSNFTLKIRSTKLEDSAMYFCASSRDNYGYTFGSGTRLTVV.

The gene calls are TRBV3-1 (or the pseudogene TRBV3-2) and TRBJ2-5; 7 bases align to TRBD1. The CDR3 consists of 16 residues. The germline V gene has CDR1 LGHDT and CDR2 YNNKEL (reference sequence). V lost 1 base, J lost 5 bases, and 10 bases stayed unmatched. The CDR3 DNA reads as TGTGCCAGCAGCCAAGGACGACAGGGTCTGTGGGAGACCCAGTACTTC. Protein product: CASSQGRQGLWETQYF.

This clone was detected only once. V usage is TRBV6-2 or TRBV6-3 and J usage is TRBJ1-2; no definite D call. CDR3 length equals 14 residues. Trimming removed 6 bases at V and 4 bases at J, with 15 bases between. Per germline, CDR1 MNHEY and CDR2 SVGEGT. CDR3 in DNA: TGTGCCAGCAGCCCCTCGGGAGGAGGCTATGGCTACACCTTC. Amino acid sequence: CASSPSGGGYGYTF.

This clone is a singleton in its sample. The rearrangement joins TRBV30 to TRBJ1-2; D might be TRBD1 (5 bases). The V and J ends lost 1 base and 8 bases respectively, with 20 bases between them. Germline V CDR1 and CDR2: GTSNPN, SVGIG (reference sequence). This CDR3 has 15 residues. The CDR3 sequence is CAWSAPGPPKQGYTF. DNA for the CDR3: TGTGCCTGGAGTGCCCCGGGGCCTCCCAAGCAGGGCTACACCTTC.

The chain links TRBV5-4 to TRBJ2-5; 7 bases fit TRBD1. The germline V gene has CDR1 SGHNT and CDR2 YYREEE (reference sequence). V gave up 1 base and J gave up 2 bases; unmatched junction bases: 2. This CDR3 is built from 14 residues. The CDR3 DNA follows: TGTGCCAGCAGCTTGCGACAGGGTCAAGAGACCCAGTACTTC. This encodes CASSLRQGQETQYF.

This clone was seen only once. This rearrangement joins TRBV6-5 to TRBJ2-1; 8 bases align to TRBD1. J lost 6 bases, V lost 4 bases, and 2 bases had no gene match. Germline V gene data show CDR1 as MNHEY and CDR2 as SVGAGI. CDR3 length equals 13 residues. This chain's CDR3 is CASSLTGANEQFF. The DNA for the CDR3 is TGTGCCAGCAGTTTGACAGGGGCCAATGAGCAGTTCTTC.